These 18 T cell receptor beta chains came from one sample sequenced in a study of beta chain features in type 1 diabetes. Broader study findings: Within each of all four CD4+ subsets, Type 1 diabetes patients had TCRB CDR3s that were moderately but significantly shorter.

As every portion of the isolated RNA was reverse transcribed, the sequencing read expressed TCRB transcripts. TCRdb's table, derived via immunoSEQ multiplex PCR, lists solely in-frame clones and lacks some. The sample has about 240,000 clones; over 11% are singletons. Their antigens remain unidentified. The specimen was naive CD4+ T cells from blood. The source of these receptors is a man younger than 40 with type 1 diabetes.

The CDR3 sequence is CASTRGHEQYF. The CDR3 nucleotides are TGTGCCAGCACCAGGGGGCACGAGCAGTACTTC. V and J are TRBV2 and TRBJ2-7; the match to TRBD1 covers 8 bases. The length of the CDR3 is 11 residues. CDR1 and CDR2 from the germline V gene are SNHLY and FYNNEI. V shed 7 bases and J 5 bases; nucleotides not matched to a gene: 1.

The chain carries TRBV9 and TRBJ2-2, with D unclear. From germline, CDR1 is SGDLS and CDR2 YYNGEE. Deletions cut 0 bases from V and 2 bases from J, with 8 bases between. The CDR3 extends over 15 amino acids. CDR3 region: CASSVDYANTGELFF. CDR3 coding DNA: TGTGCCAGCAGCGTAGACTACGCTAACACCGGGGAGCTGTTTTTT. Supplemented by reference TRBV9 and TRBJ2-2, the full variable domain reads DSGVTQTPKHLITATGQRVTLRCSPRSGDLSVYWYQQSLDQGLQFLIQYYNGEERAKGNILERFSAQQFPDLHSELNLSSLELGDSALYFCASSVDYANTGELFFGEGSRLTVL.

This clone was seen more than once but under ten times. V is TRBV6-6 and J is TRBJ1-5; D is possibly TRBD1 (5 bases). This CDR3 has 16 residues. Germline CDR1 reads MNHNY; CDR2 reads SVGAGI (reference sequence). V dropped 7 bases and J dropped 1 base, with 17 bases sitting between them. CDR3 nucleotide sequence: TGTGCCAGCATCCAACCCGGGACTCAAAGCAATCAGCCCCAGCATTTT. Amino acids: CASIQPGTQSNQPQHF.

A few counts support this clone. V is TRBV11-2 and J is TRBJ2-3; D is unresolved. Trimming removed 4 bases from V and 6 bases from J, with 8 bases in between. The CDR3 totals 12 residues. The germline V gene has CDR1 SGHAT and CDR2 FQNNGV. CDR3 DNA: TGTGCCAGCAGCTGGATCGGGGATACGCAGTATTTT. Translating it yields CASSWIGDTQYF.

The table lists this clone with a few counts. CDR3: CASSGQSSYNEQFF. DNA of the CDR3: TGTGCCAGCAGCGGACAGAGCTCCTACAATGAGCAGTTCTTC. This rearrangement joins TRBV7-6 to TRBJ2-1, with D perhaps TRBD1 (6 bases). CDR3 length equals 14 residues. The germline gives CDR1 SGHVS, CDR2 FNYEAQ. V dropped 5 bases and J dropped 0 bases, with 8 bases sitting between them.

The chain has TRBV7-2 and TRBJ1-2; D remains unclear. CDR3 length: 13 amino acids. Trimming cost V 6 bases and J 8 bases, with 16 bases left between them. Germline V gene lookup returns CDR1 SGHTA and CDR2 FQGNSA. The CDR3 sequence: CASSSPWGGGYTF. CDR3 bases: TGTGCCAGCAGTTCGCCATGGGGAGGAGGCTACACCTTC.

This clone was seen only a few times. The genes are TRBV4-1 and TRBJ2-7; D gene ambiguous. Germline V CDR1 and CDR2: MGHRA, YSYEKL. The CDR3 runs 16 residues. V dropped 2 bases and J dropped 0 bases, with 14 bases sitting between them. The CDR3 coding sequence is TGCGCCAGCAGCCAATCCCAGGAACTGACCTCCTACGAGCAGTACTTC. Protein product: CASSQSQELTSYEQYF.

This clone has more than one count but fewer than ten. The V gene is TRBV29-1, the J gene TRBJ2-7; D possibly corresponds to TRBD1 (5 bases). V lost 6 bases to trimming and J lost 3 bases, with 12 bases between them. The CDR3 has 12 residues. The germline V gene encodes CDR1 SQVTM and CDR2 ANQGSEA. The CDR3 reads CSVAWGDYEQYF. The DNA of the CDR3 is TGCAGCGTGGCTTGGGGCGACTACGAGCAGTACTTC.

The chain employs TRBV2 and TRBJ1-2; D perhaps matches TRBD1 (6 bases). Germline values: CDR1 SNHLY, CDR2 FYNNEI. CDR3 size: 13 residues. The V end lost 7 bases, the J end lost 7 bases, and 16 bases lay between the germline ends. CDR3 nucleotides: TGTGCCAGCAAGCTCAGGGGCGAGGTTGGCTACACCTTC. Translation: CASKLRGEVGYTF.

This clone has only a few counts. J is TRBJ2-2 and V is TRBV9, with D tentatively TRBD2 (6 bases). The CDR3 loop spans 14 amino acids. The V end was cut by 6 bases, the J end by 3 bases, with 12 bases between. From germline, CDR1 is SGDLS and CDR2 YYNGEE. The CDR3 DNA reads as TGTGCCAGCAAAAGGGACTCCGACACCGGGGAGCTGTTTTTT. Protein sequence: CASKRDSDTGELFF.

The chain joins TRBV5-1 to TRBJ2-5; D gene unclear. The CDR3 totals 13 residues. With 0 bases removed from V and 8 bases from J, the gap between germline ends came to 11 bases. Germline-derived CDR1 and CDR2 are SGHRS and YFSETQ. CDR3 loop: CASSLDSQGTQYF. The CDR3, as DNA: TGCGCCAGCAGCTTGGACAGCCAAGGTACCCAGTACTTC. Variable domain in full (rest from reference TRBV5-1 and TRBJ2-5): KAGVTQTPRYLIKTRGQQVTLSCSPISGHRSVSWYQQTPGQGLQFLFEYFSETQRNKGNFPGRFSGRQFSNSRSEMNVSTLELGDSALYLCASSLDSQGTQYFGPGTRLLVL.

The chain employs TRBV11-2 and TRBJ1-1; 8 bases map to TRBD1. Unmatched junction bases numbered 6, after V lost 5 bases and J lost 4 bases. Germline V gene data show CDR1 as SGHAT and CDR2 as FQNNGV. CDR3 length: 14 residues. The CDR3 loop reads CASSHKQGVTEAFF. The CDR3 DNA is TGTGCCAGCAGCCATAAACAGGGGGTCACTGAAGCTTTCTTT.

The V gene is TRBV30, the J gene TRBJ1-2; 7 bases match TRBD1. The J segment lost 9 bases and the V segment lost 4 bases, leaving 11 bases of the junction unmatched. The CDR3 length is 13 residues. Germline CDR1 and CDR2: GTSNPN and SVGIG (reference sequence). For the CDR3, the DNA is TGTGCCTGGACCCCGACAGGGCCCGGCAGCTACACCTTC. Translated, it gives CAWTPTGPGSYTF. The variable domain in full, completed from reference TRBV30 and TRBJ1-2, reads SQTIHQWPATLVQPVGSPLSLECTVEGTSNPNLYWYRQAAGRGLQLLFYSVGIGQISSEVPQNLSASRPQDRQFILSSKKLLLSDSGFYLCAWTPTGPGSYTFGSGTRLTVV.

The CDR3 protein is CASRTGQGWEQYF. For the CDR3, the DNA is TGTGCCAGCAGAACAGGGCAAGGGTGGGAGCAGTACTTC. V gene TRBV2 combines with J gene TRBJ2-7; perhaps TRBD1 as D (6 bases). Germline V CDR1 and CDR2: SNHLY, FYNNEI. The CDR3 totals 13 residues. V lost 6 bases and J lost 7, with 16 bases in between.

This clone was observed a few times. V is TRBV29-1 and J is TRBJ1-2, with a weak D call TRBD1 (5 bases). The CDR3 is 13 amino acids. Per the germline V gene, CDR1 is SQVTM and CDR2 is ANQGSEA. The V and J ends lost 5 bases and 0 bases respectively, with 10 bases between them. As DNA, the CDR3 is TGCAGCGTTTATGACAGTACTAACTATGGCTACACCTTC. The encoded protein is CSVYDSTNYGYTF.

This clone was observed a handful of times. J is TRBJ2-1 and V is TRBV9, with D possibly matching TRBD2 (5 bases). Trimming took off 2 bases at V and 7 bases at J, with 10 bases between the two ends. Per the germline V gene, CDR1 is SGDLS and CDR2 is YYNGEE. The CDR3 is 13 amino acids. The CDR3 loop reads CASSVGAVNEQFF. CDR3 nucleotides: TGTGCCAGCAGCGTGGGAGCCGTGAATGAGCAGTTCTTC.

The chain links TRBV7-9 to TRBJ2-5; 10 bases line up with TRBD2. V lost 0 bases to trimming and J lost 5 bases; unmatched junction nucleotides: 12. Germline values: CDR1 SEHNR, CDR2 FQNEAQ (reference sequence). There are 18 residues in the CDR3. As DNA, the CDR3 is TGTGCCAGCAGCTTAGCGCGACAGCGGGGGGGGATTGAGGAGACCCAGTACTTC. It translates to CASSLARQRGGIEETQYF.

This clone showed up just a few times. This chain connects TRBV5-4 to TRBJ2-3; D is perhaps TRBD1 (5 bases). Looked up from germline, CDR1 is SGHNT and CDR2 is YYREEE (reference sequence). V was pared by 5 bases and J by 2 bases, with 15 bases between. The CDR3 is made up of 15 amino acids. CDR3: CASRTDVSSTDTQYF. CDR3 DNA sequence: TGTGCCAGCAGGACAGACGTGTCCTCCACAGATACGCAGTATTTT.